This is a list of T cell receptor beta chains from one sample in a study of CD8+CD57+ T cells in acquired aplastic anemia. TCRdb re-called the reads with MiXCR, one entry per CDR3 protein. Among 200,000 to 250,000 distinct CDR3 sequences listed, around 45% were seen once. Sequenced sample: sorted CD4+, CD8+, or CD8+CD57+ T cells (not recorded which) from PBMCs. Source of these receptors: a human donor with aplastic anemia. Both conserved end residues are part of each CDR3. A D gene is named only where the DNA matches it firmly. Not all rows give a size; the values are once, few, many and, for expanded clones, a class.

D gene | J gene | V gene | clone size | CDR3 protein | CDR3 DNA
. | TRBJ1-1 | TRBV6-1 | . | CASKLVGGNTEAFF | TGTGCCAGCAAGCTGGTTGGGGGTAACACTGAAGCTTTCTTT
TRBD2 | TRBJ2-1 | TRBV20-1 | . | CSARVGSGGAGEQFF | TGCAGTGCTAGAGTGGGTAGCGGGGGGGCCGGTGAGCAGTTCTTC
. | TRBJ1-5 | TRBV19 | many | CASSRQKRFDQPQHF | TGTGCCAGTAGTCGACAGAAACGGTTTGATCAGCCCCAGCATTTT
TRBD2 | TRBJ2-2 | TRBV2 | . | CASSRGLAGIDTGELFF | TGTGCCAGCAGCCGGGGACTAGCGGGAATAGACACCGGGGAGCTGTTTTTT
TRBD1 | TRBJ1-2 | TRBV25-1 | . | CASSERETGQGYTF | TGTGCCAGCAGTGAAAGGGAGACAGGGCAAGGCTACACCTTC
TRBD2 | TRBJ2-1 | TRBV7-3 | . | CASSPPTSGGNEQFF | TGTGCCAGCTCACCACCCACTAGCGGGGGCAATGAGCAGTTCTTC
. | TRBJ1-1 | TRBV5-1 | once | CASDLGGPNTEAFF | TGCGCCAGCGACCTGGGGGGACCTAACACTGAAGCTTTCTTT
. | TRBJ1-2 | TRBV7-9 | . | CASATGFPYYAYTF | TGTGCCAGCGCAACGGGCTTTCCCTACTATGCCTACACCTTC
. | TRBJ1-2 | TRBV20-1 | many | CSARDHGTYTF | TGCAGTGCTAGAGACCACGGGACCTACACCTTC
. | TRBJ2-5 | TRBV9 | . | CASSVGGPAVFQNGQETQYF | TGTGCCAGCAGCGTAGGGGGGCCCGCCGTGTTCCAAAACGGGCAAGAGACCCAGTACTTC
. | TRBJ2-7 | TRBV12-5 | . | CASADGAVYEQYF | TGTGCCAGCGCCGACGGGGCCGTCTACGAGCAGTACTTC
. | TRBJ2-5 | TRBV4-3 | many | CASSQDSGWETQYF | TGCGCCAGCAGCCAAGATTCGGGGTGGGAGACCCAGTACTTC
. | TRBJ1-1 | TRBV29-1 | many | CSARGSEAFF | TGCAGCGCGCGGGGCAGTGAAGCTTTCTTT
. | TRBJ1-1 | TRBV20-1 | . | CSARDYNTGENTEAFF | TGCAGTGCTAGAGACTATAACACCGGGGAGAACACTGAAGCTTTCTTT
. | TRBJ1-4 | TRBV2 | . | CASSDEGGGGEKLFF | TGTGCCAGCAGTGACGAGGGGGGCGGGGGTGAAAAACTGTTTTTT
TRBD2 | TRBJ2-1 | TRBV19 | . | CASSPPGLAGRNEQFF | TGTGCCAGTAGTCCGCCAGGACTAGCGGGGAGGAATGAGCAGTTCTTC
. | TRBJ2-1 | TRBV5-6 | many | CASSSKGPSSYNEQFF | TGTGCCAGCAGCTCCAAAGGTCCTAGCTCCTACAATGAGCAGTTCTTC
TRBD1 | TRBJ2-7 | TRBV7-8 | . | CASSYSGTGVSYEQYF | TGTGCCAGCAGCTATTCCGGGACAGGGGTCTCCTACGAGCAGTACTTC
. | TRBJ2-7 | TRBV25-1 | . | CASSEYAGTYEQYF | TGTGCCAGCAGTGAATACGCCGGAACCTACGAGCAGTACTTC
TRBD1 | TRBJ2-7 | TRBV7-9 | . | CANSLGGTGESYEQYF | TGTGCCAACAGCTTAGGAGGGACAGGGGAGTCCTACGAGCAGTACTTC
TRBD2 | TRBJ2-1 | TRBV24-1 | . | CATSDPAGPNEQFF | TGTGCCACCAGTGACCCAGCGGGACCCAATGAGCAGTTCTTC
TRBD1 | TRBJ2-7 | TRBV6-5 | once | CASSPTGTGEREQYF | TGTGCCAGCAGCCCAACCGGGACAGGGGAGCGCGAGCAGTACTTC
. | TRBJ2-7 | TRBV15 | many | CATSTSRGKGAYEQYF | TGTGCCACCAGCACCTCCAGGGGAAAGGGGGCCTACGAGCAGTACTTC
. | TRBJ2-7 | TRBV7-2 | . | CASSLTRQEGEQYF | TGTGCCAGCAGCTTAACAAGGCAAGAAGGCGAGCAGTACTTC
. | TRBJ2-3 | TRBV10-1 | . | CASSDEAAGAGSTDTQYF | TGCGCCAGCAGTGACGAAGCTGCGGGGGCAGGTTCCACAGATACGCAGTATTTT
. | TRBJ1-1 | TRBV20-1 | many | CSARGGRPRNTEAFF | TGCAGTGCTAGGGGGGGCCGACCCCGGAACACTGAAGCTTTCTTT
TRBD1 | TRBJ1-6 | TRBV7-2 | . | CASSPAGTGNSPLHF | TGTGCCAGCAGTCCCGCCGGGACAGGCAATTCACCCCTCCACTTT
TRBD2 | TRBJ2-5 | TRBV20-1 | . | CSAIAGQETQYF | TGCAGTGCTATAGCGGGACAAGAGACCCAGTACTTC
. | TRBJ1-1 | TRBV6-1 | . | CASSEGFRARNTEAFF | TGTGCCAGCAGTGAGGGGTTCAGGGCTCGGAACACTGAAGCTTTCTTT
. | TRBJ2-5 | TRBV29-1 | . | CSVTGAVQETQYF | TGCAGCGTTACTGGGGCAGTCCAAGAGACCCAGTACTTC
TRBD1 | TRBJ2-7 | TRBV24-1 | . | CATSDPEGTGAYEQYF | TGTGCCACCAGTGACCCGGAGGGGACAGGGGCTTACGAGCAGTACTTC
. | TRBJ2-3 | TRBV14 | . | CASSPLSRLTDTQYF | TGTGCCAGCAGCCCCCTTTCGCGCCTTACAGATACGCAGTATTTT
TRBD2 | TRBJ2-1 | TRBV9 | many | CASSVEGSGGPYNEQFF | TGTGCCAGCAGCGTAGAAGGTAGCGGGGGGCCCTACAATGAGCAGTTCTTC
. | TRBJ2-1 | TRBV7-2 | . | CASSLGDLGVNNEQFF | TGTGCCAGCAGTTTGGGTGATCTGGGAGTTAACAATGAGCAGTTCTTC
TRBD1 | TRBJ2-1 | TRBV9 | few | CASSDQGEAYNEQFF | TGTGCCAGCAGTGATCAGGGGGAAGCCTACAATGAGCAGTTCTTC
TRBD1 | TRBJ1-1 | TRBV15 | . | CATSRGRGRTEALF | TGTGCCACCAGCAGGGGCAGGGGGCGGACTGAAGCTCTCTTT
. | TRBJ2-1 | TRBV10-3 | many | CAISERLGGVNEQFF | TGTGCCATCAGTGAGCGTTTGGGGGGTGTTAATGAGCAGTTCTTC
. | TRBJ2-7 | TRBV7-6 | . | CASSNGVAREQYF | TGTGCCAGCAGCAACGGAGTCGCCCGCGAGCAGTACTTC
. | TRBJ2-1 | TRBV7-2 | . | CASSHPGDTQFF | TGTGCCAGCAGCCATCCCGGGGATACGCAGTTCTTC
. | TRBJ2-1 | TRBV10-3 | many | CAIRDSTDNEQFF | TGTGCCATCAGGGACAGTACTGACAATGAGCAGTTCTTC
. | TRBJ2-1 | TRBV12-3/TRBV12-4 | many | CASSFGRYNEQFF | TGTGCCAGCAGTTTTGGGCGGTACAATGAGCAGTTCTTC
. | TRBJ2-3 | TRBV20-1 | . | CSAPELSERPLYF | TGCAGTGCTCCAGAGTTATCGGAGAGGCCCTTGTATTTT